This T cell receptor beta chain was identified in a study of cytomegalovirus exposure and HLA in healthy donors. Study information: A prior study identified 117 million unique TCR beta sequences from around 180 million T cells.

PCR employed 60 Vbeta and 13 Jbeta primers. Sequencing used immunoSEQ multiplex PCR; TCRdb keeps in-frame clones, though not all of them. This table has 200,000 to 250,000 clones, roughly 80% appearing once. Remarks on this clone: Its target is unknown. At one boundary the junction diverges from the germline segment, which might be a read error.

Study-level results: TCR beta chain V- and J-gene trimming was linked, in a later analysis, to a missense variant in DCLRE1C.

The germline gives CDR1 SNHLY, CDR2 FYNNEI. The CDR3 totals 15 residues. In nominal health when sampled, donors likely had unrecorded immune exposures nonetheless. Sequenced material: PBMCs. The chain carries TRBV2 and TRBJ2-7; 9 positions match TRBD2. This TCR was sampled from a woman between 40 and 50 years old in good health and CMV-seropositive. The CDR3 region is CASTQLAGGSCEQYF. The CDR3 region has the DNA TGTGCCAGCACCCAACTAGCGGGCGGCTCCTGCGAGCAGTACTTC.